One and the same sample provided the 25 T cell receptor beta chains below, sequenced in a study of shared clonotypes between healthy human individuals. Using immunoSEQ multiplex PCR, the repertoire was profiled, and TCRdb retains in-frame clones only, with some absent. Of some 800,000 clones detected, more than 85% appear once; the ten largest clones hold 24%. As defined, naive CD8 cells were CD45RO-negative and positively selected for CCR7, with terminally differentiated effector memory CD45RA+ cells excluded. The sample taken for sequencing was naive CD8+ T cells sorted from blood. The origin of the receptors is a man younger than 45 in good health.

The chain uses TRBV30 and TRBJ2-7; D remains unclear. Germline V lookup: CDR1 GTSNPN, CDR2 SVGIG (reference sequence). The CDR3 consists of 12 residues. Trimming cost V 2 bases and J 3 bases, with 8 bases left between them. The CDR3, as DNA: TGTGCCTGGAGTTCCTCTCTCTACGAGCAGTACTTC. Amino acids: CAWSSSLYEQYF.

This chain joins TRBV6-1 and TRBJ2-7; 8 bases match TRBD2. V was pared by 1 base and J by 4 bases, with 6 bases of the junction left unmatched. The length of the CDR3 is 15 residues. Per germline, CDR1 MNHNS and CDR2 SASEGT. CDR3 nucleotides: TGTGCCAGCAGTGAAGAACTAGCGGAAGATTACGAGCAGTACTTC. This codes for CASSEELAEDYEQYF.

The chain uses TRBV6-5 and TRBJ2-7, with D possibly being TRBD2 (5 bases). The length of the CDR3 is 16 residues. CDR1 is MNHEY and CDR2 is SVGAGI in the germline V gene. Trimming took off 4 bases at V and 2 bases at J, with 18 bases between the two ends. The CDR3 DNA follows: TGTGCCAGCAGTTTAGTCCCCCCGGGAACTGCCTACGAGCAGTACTTC. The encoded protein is CASSLVPPGTAYEQYF.

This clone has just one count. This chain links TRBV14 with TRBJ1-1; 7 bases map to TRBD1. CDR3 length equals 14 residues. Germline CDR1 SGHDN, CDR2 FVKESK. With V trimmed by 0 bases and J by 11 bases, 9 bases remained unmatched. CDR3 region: CASSQERRTGGAFF. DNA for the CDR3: TGTGCCAGCAGCCAAGAAAGGCGGACAGGTGGTGCTTTCTTT.

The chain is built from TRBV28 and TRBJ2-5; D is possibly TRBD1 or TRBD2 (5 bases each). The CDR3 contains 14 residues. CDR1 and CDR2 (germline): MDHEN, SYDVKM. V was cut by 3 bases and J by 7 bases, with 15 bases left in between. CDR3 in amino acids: CASSFGTIWATQYF. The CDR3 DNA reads TGTGCCAGCAGTTTCGGGACCATATGGGCGACCCAGTACTTC.

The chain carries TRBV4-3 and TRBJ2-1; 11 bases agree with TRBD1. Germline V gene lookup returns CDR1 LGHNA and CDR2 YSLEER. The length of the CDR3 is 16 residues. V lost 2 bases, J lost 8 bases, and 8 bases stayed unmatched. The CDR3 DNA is TGCGCCAGCAGCCAACACGGGACAGGGGGTGGATATGAGCAGTTCTTC. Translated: CASSQHGTGGGYEQFF.

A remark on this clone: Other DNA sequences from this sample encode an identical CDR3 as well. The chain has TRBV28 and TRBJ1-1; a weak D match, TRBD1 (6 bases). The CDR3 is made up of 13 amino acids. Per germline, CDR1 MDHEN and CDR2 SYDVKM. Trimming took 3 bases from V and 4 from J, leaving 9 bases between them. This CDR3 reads CASSFLGGTEAFF. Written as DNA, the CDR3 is TGTGCCAGCAGTTTTCTAGGGGGCACTGAAGCTTTCTTT. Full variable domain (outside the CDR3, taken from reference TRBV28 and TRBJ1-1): DVKVTQSSRYLVKRTGEKVFLECVQDMDHENMFWYRQDPGLGLRLIYFSYDVKMKEKGDIPEGYSVSREKKERFSLILESASTNQTSMYLCASSFLGGTEAFFGQGTRLTVV.

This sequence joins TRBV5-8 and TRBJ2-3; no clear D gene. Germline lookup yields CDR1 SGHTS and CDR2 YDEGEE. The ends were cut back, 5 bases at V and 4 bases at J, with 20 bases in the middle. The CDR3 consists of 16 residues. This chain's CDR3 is CASSTVAESIPDTQYF. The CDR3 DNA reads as TGTGCCAGCAGTACTGTGGCGGAGAGTATCCCAGATACGCAGTATTTT.

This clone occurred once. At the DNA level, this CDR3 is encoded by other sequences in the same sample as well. CDR3 protein: CASSESIPANTGELFF. Written as DNA, the CDR3 is TGCGCCAGCAGTGAGTCGATTCCGGCGAACACCGGGGAGCTGTTTTTT. J is TRBJ2-2 and V is TRBV10-1; D not certain. Germline CDR1 reads WNHNN; CDR2 reads SYGVQD (reference sequence). V was cut by 0 bases and J by 0 bases, with 8 bases left in between. This CDR3 region has 16 residues.

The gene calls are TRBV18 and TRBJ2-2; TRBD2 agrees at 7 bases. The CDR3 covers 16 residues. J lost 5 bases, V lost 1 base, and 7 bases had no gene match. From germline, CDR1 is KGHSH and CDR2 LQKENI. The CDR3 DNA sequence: TGTGCCAGCTCACCACACCCCGAGCGGGGAACCGGGGAGCTGTTTTTT. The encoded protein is CASSPHPERGTGELFF.

CDR3 DNA: TGTGCCAGCAGCGTGAGGACAGATACGCAGTATTTT. Translation gives CASSVRTDTQYF. This rearrangement joins TRBV11-2 to TRBJ2-3, with D hard to call. V was clipped by 5 bases and J by 3 bases, with 6 bases between them. CDR1 is SGHAT and CDR2 is FQNNGV in the germline V gene. The CDR3 length is 12 residues.

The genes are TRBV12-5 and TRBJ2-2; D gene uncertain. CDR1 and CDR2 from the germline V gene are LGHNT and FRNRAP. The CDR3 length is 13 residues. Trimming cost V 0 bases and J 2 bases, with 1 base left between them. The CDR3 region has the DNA TGTGCTAGTGGTTTGGTAAACACCGGGGAGCTGTTTTTT. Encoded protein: CASGLVNTGELFF. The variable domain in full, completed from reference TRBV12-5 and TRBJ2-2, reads DARVTQTPRHKVTEMGQEVTMRCQPILGHNTVFWYRQTMMQGLELLAYFRNRAPLDDSGMPKDRFSAEMPDATLATLKIQPSEPRDSAVYFCASGLVNTGELFFGEGSRLTVL.

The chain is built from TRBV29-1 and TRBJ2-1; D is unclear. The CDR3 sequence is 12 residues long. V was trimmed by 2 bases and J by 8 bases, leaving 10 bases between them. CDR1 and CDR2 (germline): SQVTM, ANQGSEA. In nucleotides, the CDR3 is TGCAGCGTTGAACGGCTCGGGTATGAGCAGTTCTTC. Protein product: CSVERLGYEQFF.

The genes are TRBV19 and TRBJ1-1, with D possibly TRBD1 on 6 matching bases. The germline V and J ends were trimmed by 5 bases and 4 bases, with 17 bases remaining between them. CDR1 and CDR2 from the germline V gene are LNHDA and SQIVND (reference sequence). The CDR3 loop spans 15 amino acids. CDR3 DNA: TGTGCCAGTAGTTCCCGGGGGGCGATCGGCACTGAAGCTTTCTTT. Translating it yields CASSSRGAIGTEAFF.

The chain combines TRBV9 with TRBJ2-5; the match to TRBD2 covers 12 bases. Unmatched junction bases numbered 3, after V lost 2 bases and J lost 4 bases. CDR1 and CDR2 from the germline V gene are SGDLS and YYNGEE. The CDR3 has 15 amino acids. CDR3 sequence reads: CASSVTSGSGETQYF. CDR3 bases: TGTGCCAGCAGCGTGACTAGCGGGAGTGGAGAGACCCAGTACTTC.

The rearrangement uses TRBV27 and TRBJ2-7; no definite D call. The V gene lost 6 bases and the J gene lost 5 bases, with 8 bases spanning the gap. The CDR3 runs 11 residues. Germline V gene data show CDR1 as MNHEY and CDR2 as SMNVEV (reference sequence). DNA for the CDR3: TGTGCCAGCAGGTCGGCCAACGAGCAGTACTTC. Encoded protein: CASRSANEQYF.

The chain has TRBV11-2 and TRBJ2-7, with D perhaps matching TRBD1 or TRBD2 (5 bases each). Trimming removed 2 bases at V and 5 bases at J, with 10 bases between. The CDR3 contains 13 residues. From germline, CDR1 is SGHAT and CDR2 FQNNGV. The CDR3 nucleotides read TGTGCCAGCAGCTTAATGGGGGAGAACGAGCAGTACTTC. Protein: CASSLMGENEQYF.

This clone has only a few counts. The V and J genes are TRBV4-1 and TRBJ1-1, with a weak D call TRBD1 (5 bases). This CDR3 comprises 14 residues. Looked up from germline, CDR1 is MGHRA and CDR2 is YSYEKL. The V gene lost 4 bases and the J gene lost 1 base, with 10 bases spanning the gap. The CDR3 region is CASSPGLWNTEAFF. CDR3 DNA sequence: TGCGCCAGCAGCCCGGGACTTTGGAACACTGAAGCTTTCTTT.

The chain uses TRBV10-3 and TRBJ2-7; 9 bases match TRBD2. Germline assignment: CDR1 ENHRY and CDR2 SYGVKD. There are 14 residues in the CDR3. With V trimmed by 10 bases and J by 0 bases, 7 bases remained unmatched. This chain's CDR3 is CATTVSGSSYEQYF. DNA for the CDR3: TGTGCCACTACCGTTAGCGGGAGCTCCTACGAGCAGTACTTC.

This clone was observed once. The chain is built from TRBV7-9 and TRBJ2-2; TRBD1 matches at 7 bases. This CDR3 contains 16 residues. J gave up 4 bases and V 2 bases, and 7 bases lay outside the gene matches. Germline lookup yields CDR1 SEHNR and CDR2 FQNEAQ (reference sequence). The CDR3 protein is CASSLIDRAGTGELFF. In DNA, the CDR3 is TGTGCCAGCAGCTTAATCGACAGGGCGGGCACCGGGGAGCTGTTTTTT.

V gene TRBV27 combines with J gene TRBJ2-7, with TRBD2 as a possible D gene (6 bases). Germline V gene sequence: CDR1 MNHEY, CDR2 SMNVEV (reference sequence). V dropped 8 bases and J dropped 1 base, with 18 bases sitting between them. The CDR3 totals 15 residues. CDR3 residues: CASGIRGSPSYEQYF. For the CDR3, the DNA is TGTGCCAGCGGAATTCGGGGGAGCCCTTCCTACGAGCAGTACTTC.

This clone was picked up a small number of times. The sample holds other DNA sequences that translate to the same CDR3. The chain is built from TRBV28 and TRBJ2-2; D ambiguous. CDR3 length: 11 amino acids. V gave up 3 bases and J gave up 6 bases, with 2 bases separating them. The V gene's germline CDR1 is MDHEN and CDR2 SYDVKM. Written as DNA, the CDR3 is TGTGCCAGCAGTTTTCCCGGGGAGCTGTTTTTT. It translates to CASSFPGELFF.

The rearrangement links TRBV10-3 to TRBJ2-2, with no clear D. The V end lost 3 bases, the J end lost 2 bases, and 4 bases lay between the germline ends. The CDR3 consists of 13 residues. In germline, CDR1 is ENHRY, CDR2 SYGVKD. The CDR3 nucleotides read TGTGCCATCAGTGAACGAAACACCGGGGAGCTGTTTTTT. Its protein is CAISERNTGELFF.

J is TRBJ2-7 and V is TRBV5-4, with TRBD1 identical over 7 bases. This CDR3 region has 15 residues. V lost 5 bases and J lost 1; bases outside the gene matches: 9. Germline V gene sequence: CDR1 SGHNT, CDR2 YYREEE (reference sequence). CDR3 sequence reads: CASRPGSGGSYEQYF. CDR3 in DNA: TGTGCCAGCAGACCCGGGTCAGGGGGATCCTACGAGCAGTACTTC.

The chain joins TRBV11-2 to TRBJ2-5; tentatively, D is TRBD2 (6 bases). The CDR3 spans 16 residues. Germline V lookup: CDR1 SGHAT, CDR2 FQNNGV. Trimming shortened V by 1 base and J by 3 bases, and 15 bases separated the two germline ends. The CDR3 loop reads CASSLVVAEAEETQYF. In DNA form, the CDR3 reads TGTGCCAGCAGCTTAGTGGTAGCGGAGGCGGAAGAGACCCAGTACTTC.